Below, 21 T cell receptor beta chains from the same sample are listed, as sequenced in a study of blood T cell repertoires in COVID-19. Sequencing used immunoSEQ multiplex PCR; TCRdb keeps in-frame clones, though not all of them. Found here are roughly 340,000 clones, around 87% of them singletons; the top ten hold about 6.3%. Sample: peripheral blood. The source of these receptors is a woman in her forties or fifties with COVID-19, enrolled during active disease.

The rearrangement uses TRBV6-2 or TRBV6-3 and TRBJ1-5; TRBD1 agrees at 8 bases. Germline V gives CDR1 MNHEY, CDR2 SVGEGT. The V and J ends lost 2 bases and 2 bases, in that order; junction bases with no gene match: 5. The CDR3 extends over 16 amino acids. CDR3 DNA: TGTGCCAGCAGTTACATCCAGGGGGCCCGCAATCAGCCCCAGCATTTT. This codes for CASSYIQGARNQPQHF.

This sequence joins TRBV3-1 (or the pseudogene TRBV3-2) and TRBJ1-5; D is uncertain. The CDR3 runs to 14 residues. Germline assignment: CDR1 LGHDT and CDR2 YNNKEL (reference sequence). V gave up 0 bases and J gave up 9 bases, with 12 bases separating them. DNA for the CDR3: TGTGCCAGCAGCCAAGACGTGGCGGCCCGGCCCCAGCATTTT. Encoded protein: CASSQDVAARPQHF.

The rearrangement joins TRBV4-1 to TRBJ1-2; TRBD1 might be the D (5 bases). Deletions cut 0 bases from V and 2 bases from J, with 10 bases between. CDR1 is MGHRA and CDR2 is YSYEKL in the germline V gene. The CDR3 consists of 15 residues. CDR3 sequence reads: CASSQDWGQNYGYTF. The DNA for the CDR3 is TGCGCCAGCAGCCAAGATTGGGGCCAAAACTATGGCTACACCTTC.

This clone appeared once. The rearrangement links TRBV7-8 to TRBJ1-3, with D possibly matching TRBD1 (5 bases). The CDR3 is 11 residues long. Trimming took off 4 bases at V and 9 bases at J, with 7 bases between the two ends. Germline V gene data show CDR1 as SGHVS and CDR2 as FQNEAQ. The CDR3 DNA is TGTGCCAGCAGCTGGGGCGGCACCATATATTTT. This codes for CASSWGGTIYF. The whole variable domain, remainder taken from reference TRBV7-8 and TRBJ1-3, is GAGVSQSPRYKVAKRGQDVALRCDPISGHVSLFWYQQALGQGPEFLTYFQNEAQLDKSGLPSDRFFAERPEGSVSTLKIQRTQQEDSAVYLCASSWGGTIYFGEGSWLTVV.

This rearrangement joins TRBV9 to TRBJ2-5, with 8 bases aligning to TRBD2. The length of the CDR3 is 15 residues. Per the germline V gene, CDR1 is SGDLS and CDR2 is YYNGEE. V was clipped by 0 bases and J by 6 bases; unmatched bases: 7. In nucleotides, the CDR3 is TGTGCCAGCAGCGTAGCCAGCGGGAGTTTGCAGACCCAGTACTTC. Amino acids: CASSVASGSLQTQYF.

V usage is TRBV18 and J usage is TRBJ2-1; 9 nucleotides line up with TRBD2. The CDR3 covers 16 residues. Germline-derived CDR1 and CDR2 are KGHSH and LQKENI. With V trimmed by 4 bases and J by 4 bases, 8 bases remained unmatched. This CDR3 is CASSLTQTSGYNEQFF. The CDR3 DNA follows: TGTGCCAGCTCACTGACTCAGACTAGCGGATACAATGAGCAGTTCTTC.

Concerning this clone itself: Other DNA sequences within the sample encode an identical CDR3. The V call is TRBV7-7, the J call TRBJ2-1; D may be TRBD2 (6 bases). Looked up from germline, CDR1 is SSHAT and CDR2 is FNYEAQ (reference sequence). V gave up 2 bases and J gave up 1 base, with 9 bases separating them. The CDR3 runs to 15 residues. Here the CDR3 reads CASSLTGSSYNEQFF. The DNA for the CDR3 is TGTGCCAGCAGCTTAACCGGGAGTTCCTACAATGAGCAGTTCTTC.

V is TRBV5-1 and J is TRBJ2-2, with a tentative D call TRBD1 (6 bases). The V and J ends lost 3 bases and 4 bases respectively, with 13 bases between them. This CDR3 is built from 15 residues. The germline V gene encodes CDR1 SGHRS and CDR2 YFSETQ. The CDR3 protein is CASSSNGQSTGELFF. The CDR3 bases are TGCGCCAGCAGCTCAAACGGACAGTCCACCGGGGAGCTGTTTTTT.

V is TRBV5-6 and J is TRBJ2-7; TRBD2 aligns across 8 bases. The CDR3 contains 16 residues. Per the germline V gene, CDR1 is SGHDT and CDR2 is YYEEEE. V was clipped by 1 base and J by 4 bases; unmatched bases: 10. The CDR3 protein is CASSLNPLAGRYEQYF. Here the CDR3 DNA reads TGTGCCAGCAGCTTGAATCCCCTAGCGGGTCGGTACGAGCAGTACTTC.

V gene TRBV19 combines with J gene TRBJ1-2; a possible D gene is TRBD1 (5 bases). The CDR3 consists of 15 residues. Trimming removed 1 base from V and 3 bases from J, with 12 bases in between. Germline CDR1 is LNHDA and CDR2 is SQIVND (reference sequence). In nucleotides, the CDR3 is TGTGCCAGTAGTATAGCCCAGGGATCAGACTATGGCTACACCTTC. Its translation is CASSIAQGSDYGYTF.

V gene TRBV7-2 combines with J gene TRBJ2-1; 8 nucleotides agree with TRBD2. The J segment lost 9 bases and the V segment lost 1 base, leaving 8 bases of the junction unmatched. CDR1 and CDR2 from the germline V gene are SGHTA and FQGNSA. The CDR3 loop spans 15 amino acids. The CDR3 sequence: CASSLGSGRWGEQFF. CDR3 DNA sequence: TGTGCCAGCAGCTTAGGGAGCGGGAGATGGGGTGAGCAGTTCTTC.

This chain uses TRBV10-3 with TRBJ2-5, with no clear D. The germline V gene has CDR1 ENHRY and CDR2 SYGVKD. This CDR3 has 14 residues. Trimming stripped 0 bases from V and 4 bases from J, with 9 bases between. The CDR3 DNA reads as TGTGCCATCAGTGAGTCGAACGGTAGAGAGACCCAGTACTTC. It is translated as CAISESNGRETQYF.

The V call is TRBV9, the J call TRBJ1-2; D uncertain. Trimming pared 0 bases from V and 8 bases from J, leaving 11 bases between. The germline CDR1 and CDR2 sequences are SGDLS and YYNGEE. The CDR3 is 13 residues long. The CDR3 DNA follows: TGTGCCAGCAGCGTAGGTCGGGGAGGCGGCTACACCTTC. Amino acids: CASSVGRGGGYTF.

The chain joins TRBV14 to TRBJ2-7; D not certain. Trimming removed 8 bases from V and 3 bases from J, with 17 bases in between. CDR1 and CDR2 (germline): SGHDN, FVKESK. The CDR3 covers 14 residues. The CDR3: CASSYLLGHYEQYF. CDR3 bases: TGTGCCAGCTCGTACCTGCTGGGCCACTACGAGCAGTACTTC.

The chain carries TRBV27 and TRBJ1-1; 7 nucleotides match TRBD1. The CDR3 covers 14 residues. CDR1 and CDR2 (germline): MNHEY, SMNVEV (reference sequence). J gave up 10 bases and V 2 bases, and 10 bases lay outside the gene matches. CDR3 nucleotide sequence: TGTGCCAGCAGTTTAGAGGGGGCGAAACTTCGAGCTTTCTTT. Translation: CASSLEGAKLRAFF.

This clone was seen only a few times. CDR3 sequence reads: CASSRLGGRNQPQHF. The CDR3 coding sequence is TGTGCCAGCAGCCGCCTGGGGGGGCGCAATCAGCCCCAGCATTTT. This chain links TRBV4-2 with TRBJ1-5; maybe TRBD1 (6 bases). The CDR3 is 15 residues long. The V gene's germline CDR1 is LGHNA and CDR2 YNFKEQ. The germline V and J ends were trimmed by 4 bases and 2 bases, with 12 bases remaining between them.

The DNA for the CDR3 is TGTGCCAGTAGTATGGACAGAGGGAAATACAATGAGCAGTTCTTC. This encodes CASSMDRGKYNEQFF. The V call is TRBV19, the J call TRBJ2-1; D is possibly TRBD1 (6 bases). The V end lost 3 bases, the J end lost 4 bases, and 13 bases lay between the germline ends. CDR1 and CDR2 (germline): LNHDA, SQIVND (reference sequence). The CDR3 is made up of 15 amino acids.

V is TRBV10-1 and J is TRBJ2-1; D possibly corresponds to TRBD2 (6 bases). Trimming pared 3 bases from V and 6 bases from J, leaving 15 bases between. CDR1 is WNHNN, CDR2 SYGVQD, per germline (reference sequence). CDR3 length: 15 residues. In DNA, the CDR3 is TGCGCCAGCAGTGATGGGGGGACCGGGGGCAATGAGCAGTTCTTC. This codes for CASSDGGTGGNEQFF.

Only a few counts were recorded for this clone. As DNA, the CDR3 is TGTGCCAGCAGCCTCATCCACGCAGACTACACTGAAGCTTTCTTT. Translation: CASSLIHADYTEAFF. The chain combines TRBV3-1 (or the pseudogene TRBV3-2) with TRBJ1-1; no definite D call. Trimming left V 4 bases short and J 3 bases short, with 15 bases between. In germline, CDR1 is LGHDT, CDR2 YNNKEL (reference sequence). The CDR3 is 15 amino acids.

This chain uses TRBV19 with TRBJ2-7; D is ambiguous. V was pared by 3 bases and J by 5 bases, with 11 bases between. This CDR3 spans 13 amino acids. The germline V gene has CDR1 LNHDA and CDR2 SQIVND (reference sequence). CDR3 coding DNA: TGTGCCAGTAGTATCCTAAGCCGAGACGAGCAGTACTTC. Translated, it gives CASSILSRDEQYF.

V is TRBV30 and J is TRBJ2-5; TRBD1 matches 9 bases. CDR1 is GTSNPN and CDR2 is SVGIG in the germline V gene (reference sequence). The CDR3 length is 16 residues. V shed 2 bases, J shed 5 bases, and the junction held 12 bases outside the gene matches. The CDR3 region is CAWSQGTGSIRETQYF. CDR3 in DNA: TGTGCCTGGAGTCAAGGGACAGGGTCCATCCGGGAGACCCAGTACTTC.